The present T cell receptor beta chain was sequenced within a study of human T cells and chemical hapten exposure. This clonotype appeared many times. Its antigen remains unknown. TCRdb fed the RACE reads into MiXCR, producing one record per CDR3 protein. Of roughly 64,000 distinct CDR3 sequences in the sample, about 11% are singletons; the top ten hold 3.5% to 4.5%. Germline assignment: CDR1 LNHDA and CDR2 SQIVND (reference sequence). Trimming cost V 7 bases and J 7 bases, with 17 bases left between them. This CDR3 comprises 15 residues. General study results and limits: There was a positive correlation between PT1 expanded TCR counts and patch test score.

Time point denoted: pre-sensitization, week 0. Treatment reported: therapeutic diphenylcyclopropenone sensitization with weekly scalp DPC. V and J are TRBV19 and TRBJ1-6; TRBD1 is a possible D gene (6 bases). Material: whole blood, obtained in connection with sensitization to the hapten diphenylcyclopropenone (DPC). The sequence was obtained from a woman aged 35 to 49 with alopecia areata. Some clones in this sample may be carry-over from other donors' samples. CDR3 DNA sequence: TGTGCCAGTAAACAGCCTGGGGGCGTGAATTCACCCCTCCACTTT. The encoded protein is CASKQPGGVNSPLHF.